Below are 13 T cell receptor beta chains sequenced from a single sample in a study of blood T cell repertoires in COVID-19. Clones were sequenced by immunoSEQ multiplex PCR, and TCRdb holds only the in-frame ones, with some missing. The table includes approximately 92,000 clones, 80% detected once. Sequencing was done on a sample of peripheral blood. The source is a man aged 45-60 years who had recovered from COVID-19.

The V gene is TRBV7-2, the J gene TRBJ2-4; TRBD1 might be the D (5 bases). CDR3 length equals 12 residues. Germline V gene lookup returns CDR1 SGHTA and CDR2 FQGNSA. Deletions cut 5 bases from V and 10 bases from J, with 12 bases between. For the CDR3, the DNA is TGTGCCAGCAGCCTAACAGGTGTTATTCAGTACTTC. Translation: CASSLTGVIQYF.

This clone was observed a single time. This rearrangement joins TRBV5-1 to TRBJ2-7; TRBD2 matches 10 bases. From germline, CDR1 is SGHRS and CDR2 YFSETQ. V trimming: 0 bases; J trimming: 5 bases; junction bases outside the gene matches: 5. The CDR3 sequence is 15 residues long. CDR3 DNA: TGCGCCAGCAGCTTGGAGGGACTAGCGACCGACGAGCAGTACTTC. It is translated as CASSLEGLATDEQYF.

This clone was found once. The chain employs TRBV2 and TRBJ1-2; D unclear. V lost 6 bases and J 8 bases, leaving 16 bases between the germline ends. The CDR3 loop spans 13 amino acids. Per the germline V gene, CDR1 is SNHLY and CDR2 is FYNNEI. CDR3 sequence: CASSPFIRAGYTF. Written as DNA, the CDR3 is TGTGCCAGCAGCCCGTTTATCCGAGCGGGCTACACCTTC.

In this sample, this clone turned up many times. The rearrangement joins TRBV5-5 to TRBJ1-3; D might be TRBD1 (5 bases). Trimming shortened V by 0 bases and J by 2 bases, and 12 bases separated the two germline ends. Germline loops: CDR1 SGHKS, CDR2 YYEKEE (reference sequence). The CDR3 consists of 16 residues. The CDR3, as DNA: TGTGCCAGCAGCTTGGGGGTCAGGGTCGCTGGAAACACCATATATTTT. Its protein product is CASSLGVRVAGNTIYF. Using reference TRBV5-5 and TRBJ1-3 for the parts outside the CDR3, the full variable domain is DAGVTQSPTHLIKTRGQQVTLRCSPISGHKSVSWYQQVLGQGPQFIFQYYEKEERGRGNFPDRFSARQFPNYSSELNVNALLLGDSALYLCASSLGVRVAGNTIYFGEGSWLTVV.

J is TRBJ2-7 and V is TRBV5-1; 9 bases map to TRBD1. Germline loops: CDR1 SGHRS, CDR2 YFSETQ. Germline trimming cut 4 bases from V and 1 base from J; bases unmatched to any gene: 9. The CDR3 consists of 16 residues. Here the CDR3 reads CASSPKTGGASYEQYF. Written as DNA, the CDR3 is TGCGCCAGCAGCCCTAAAACAGGGGGCGCGTCCTACGAGCAGTACTTC. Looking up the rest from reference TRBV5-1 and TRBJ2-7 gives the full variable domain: KAGVTQTPRYLIKTRGQQVTLSCSPISGHRSVSWYQQTPGQGLQFLFEYFSETQRNKGNFPGRFSGRQFSNSRSEMNVSTLELGDSALYLCASSPKTGGASYEQYFGPGTRLTVT.

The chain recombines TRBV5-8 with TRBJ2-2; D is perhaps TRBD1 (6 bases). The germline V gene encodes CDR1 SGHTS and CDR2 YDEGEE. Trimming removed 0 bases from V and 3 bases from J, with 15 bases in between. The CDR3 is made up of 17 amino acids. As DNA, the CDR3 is TGTGCCAGCAGCTTGGAAAGGGGGATGGGATACACCGGGGAGCTGTTTTTT. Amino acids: CASSLERGMGYTGELFF. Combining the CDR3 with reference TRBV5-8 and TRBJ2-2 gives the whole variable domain EAGVTQSPTHLIKTRGQQATLRCSPISGHTSVYWYQQALGLGLQFLLWYDEGEERNRGNFPPRFSGRQFPNYSSELNVNALELEDSALYLCASSLERGMGYTGELFFGEGSRLTVL.

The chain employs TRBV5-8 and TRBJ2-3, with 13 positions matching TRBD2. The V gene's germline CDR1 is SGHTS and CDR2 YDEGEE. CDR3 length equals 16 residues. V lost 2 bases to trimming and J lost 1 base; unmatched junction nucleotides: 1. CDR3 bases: TGTGCCAGCAGCTTCGGGACTAGCGGGGGCACAGATACGCAGTATTTT. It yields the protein CASSFGTSGGTDTQYF.

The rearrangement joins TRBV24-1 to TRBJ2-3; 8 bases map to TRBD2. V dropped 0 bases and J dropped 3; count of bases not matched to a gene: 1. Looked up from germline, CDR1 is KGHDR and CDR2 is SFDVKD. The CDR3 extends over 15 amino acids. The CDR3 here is CATSDLRLATDTQYF. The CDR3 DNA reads TGTGCCACCAGTGATTTGCGACTAGCGACAGATACGCAGTATTTT.

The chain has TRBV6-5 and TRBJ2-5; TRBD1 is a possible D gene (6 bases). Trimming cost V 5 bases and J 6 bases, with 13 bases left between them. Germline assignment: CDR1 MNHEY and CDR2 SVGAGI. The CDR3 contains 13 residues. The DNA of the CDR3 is TGTGCCAGCAGTCCCGGGACAAGTAAGACCCAGTACTTC. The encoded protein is CASSPGTSKTQYF.

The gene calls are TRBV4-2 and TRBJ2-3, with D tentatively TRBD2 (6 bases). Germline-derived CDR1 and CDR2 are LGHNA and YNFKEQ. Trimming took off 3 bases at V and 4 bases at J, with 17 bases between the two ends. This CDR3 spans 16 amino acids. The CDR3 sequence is CASSQSPLSGADTQYF. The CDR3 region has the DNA TGTGCCAGCAGCCAGAGCCCCCTGTCGGGGGCAGATACGCAGTATTTT.

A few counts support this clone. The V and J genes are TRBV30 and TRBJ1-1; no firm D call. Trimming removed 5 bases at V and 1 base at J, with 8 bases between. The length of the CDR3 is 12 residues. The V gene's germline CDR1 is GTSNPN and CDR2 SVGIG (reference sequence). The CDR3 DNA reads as TGTGCCTGGGGATACGGGAACACTGAAGCTTTCTTT. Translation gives CAWGYGNTEAFF.

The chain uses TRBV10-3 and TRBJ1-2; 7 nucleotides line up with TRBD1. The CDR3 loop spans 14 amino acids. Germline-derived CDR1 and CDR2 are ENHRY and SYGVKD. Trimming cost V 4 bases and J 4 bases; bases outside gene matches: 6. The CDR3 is CAISGQGDSYGYTF. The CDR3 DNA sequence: TGTGCCATCAGTGGACAGGGAGATAGCTATGGCTACACCTTC.

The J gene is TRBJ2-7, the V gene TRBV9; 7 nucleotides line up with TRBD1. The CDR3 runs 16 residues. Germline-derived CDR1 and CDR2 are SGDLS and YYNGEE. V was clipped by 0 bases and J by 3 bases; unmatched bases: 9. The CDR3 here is CASSVDEGAHIYEQYF. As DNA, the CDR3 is TGTGCCAGCAGCGTAGATGAGGGGGCGCATATCTACGAGCAGTACTTC.